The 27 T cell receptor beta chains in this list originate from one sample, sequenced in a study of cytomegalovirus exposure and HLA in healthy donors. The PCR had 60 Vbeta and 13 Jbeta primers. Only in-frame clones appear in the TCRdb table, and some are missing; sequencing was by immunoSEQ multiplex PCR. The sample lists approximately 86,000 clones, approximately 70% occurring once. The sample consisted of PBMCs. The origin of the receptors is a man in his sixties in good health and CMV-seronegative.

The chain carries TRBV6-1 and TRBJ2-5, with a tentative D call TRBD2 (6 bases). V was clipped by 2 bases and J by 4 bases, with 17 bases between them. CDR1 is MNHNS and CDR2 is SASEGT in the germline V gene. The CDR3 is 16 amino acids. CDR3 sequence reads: CASSELEGRWGETQYF. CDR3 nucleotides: TGTGCCAGCAGTGAACTGGAGGGCCGGTGGGGAGAGACCCAGTACTTC.

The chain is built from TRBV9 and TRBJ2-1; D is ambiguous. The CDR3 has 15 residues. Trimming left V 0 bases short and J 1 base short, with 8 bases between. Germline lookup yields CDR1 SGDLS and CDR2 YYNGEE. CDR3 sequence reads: CASSVGPPSYNEQFF. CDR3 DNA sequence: TGTGCCAGCAGCGTAGGGCCACCTTCCTACAATGAGCAGTTCTTC. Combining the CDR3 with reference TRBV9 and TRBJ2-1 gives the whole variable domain DSGVTQTPKHLITATGQRVTLRCSPRSGDLSVYWYQQSLDQGLQFLIQYYNGEERAKGNILERFSAQQFPDLHSELNLSSLELGDSALYFCASSVGPPSYNEQFFGPGTRLTVL.

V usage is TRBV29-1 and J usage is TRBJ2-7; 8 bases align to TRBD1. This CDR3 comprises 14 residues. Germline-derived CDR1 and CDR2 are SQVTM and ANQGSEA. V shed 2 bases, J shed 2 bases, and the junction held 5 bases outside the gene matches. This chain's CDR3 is CSVEMTGAPYEQYF. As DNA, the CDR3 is TGCAGCGTTGAAATGACAGGGGCGCCCTACGAGCAGTACTTC.

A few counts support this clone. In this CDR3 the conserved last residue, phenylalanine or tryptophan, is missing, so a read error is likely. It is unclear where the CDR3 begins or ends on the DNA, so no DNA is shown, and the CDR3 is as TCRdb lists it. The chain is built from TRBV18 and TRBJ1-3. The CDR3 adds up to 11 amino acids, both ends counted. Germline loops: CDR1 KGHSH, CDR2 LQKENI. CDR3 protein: CASSEAGAYAV.

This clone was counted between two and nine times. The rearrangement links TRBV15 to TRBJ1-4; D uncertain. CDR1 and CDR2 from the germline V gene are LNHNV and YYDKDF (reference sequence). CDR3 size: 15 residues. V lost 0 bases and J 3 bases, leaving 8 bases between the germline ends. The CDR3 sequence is CATSRDSGSNEKLFF. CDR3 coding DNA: TGTGCCACCAGCAGAGATTCAGGATCTAATGAAAAACTGTTTTTT. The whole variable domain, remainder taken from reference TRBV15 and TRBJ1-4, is DAMVIQNPRYQVTQFGKPVTLSCSQTLNHNVMYWYQQKSSQAPKLLFHYYDKDFNNEADTPDNFQSRRPNTSFCFLDIRSPGLGDTAMYLCATSRDSGSNEKLFFGSGTQLSVL.

CDR3 amino acids: CASSSSGPSTDTQYF. The CDR3 coding sequence is TGTGCCAGCAGTTCAAGCGGACCTAGCACAGATACGCAGTATTTT. V gene TRBV28 combines with J gene TRBJ2-3; D may be TRBD2 (5 bases). CDR3 length equals 15 residues. Trimming cost V 4 bases and J 0 bases, with 11 bases left between them. Per germline, CDR1 MDHEN and CDR2 SYDVKM.

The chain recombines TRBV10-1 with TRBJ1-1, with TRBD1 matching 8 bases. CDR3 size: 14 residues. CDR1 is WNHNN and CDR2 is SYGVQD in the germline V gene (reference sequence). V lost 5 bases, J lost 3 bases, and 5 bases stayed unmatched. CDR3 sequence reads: CASSLSQGDTEAFF. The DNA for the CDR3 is TGCGCCAGCAGTTTATCACAGGGGGACACTGAAGCTTTCTTT.

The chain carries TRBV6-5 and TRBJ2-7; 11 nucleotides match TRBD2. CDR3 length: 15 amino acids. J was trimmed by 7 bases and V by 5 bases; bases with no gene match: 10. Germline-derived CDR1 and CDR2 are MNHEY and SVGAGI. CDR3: CASSRVAGGLGEQYF. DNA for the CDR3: TGTGCCAGCAGTCGGGTAGCGGGGGGGCTCGGGGAGCAGTACTTC.

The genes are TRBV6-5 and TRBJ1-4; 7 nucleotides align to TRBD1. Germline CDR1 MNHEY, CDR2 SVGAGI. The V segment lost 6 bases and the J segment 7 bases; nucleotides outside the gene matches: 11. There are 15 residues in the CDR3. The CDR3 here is CASSPGQEIGEKLFF. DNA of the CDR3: TGTGCCAGCAGCCCAGGACAGGAGATAGGTGAAAAACTGTTTTTT.

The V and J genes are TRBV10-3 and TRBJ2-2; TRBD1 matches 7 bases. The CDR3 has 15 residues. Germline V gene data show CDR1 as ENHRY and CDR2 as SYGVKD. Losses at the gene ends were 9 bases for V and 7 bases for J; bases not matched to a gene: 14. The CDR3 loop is CAIRDSKGAGGELFF. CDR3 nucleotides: TGTGCCATTAGGGATTCGAAGGGGGCAGGCGGGGAGCTGTTTTTT.

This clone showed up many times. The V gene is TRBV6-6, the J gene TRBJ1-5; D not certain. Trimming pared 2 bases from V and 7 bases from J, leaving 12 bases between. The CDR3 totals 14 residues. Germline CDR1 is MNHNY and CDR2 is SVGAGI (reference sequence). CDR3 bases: TGTGCCAGCAGTTACCTGGGAGTAGACCAGCCCCAGCATTTT. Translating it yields CASSYLGVDQPQHF.

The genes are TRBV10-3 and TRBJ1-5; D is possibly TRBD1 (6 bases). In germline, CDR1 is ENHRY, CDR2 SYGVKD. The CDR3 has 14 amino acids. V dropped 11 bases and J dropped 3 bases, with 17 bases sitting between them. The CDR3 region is CASDPGADNQPQHF. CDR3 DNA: TGTGCCTCGGACCCAGGGGCGGACAATCAGCCCCAGCATTTT.

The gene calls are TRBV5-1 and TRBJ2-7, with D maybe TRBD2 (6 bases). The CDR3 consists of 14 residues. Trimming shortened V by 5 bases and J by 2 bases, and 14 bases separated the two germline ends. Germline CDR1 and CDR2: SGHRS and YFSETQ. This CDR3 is CASRLGGSPYEQYF. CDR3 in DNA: TGCGCCAGCAGACTCGGGGGTTCGCCCTACGAGCAGTACTTC.

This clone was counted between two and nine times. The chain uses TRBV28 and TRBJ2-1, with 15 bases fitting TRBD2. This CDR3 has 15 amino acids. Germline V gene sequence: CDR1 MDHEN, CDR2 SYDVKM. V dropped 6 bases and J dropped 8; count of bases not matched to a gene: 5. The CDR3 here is CASRRTSGRVYEQFF. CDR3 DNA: TGTGCCAGCAGACGGACTAGCGGGAGGGTCTATGAGCAGTTCTTC.

CDR3 in DNA: TGTGCCAGCAGCTTAGACAATGGCAATCAGCCCCAGCATTTT. It translates to CASSLDNGNQPQHF. V is TRBV7-8 and J is TRBJ1-5; D is undetermined. Trimming removed 1 base at V and 2 bases at J, with 6 bases between. The CDR3 has 14 amino acids. Germline V gene data show CDR1 as SGHVS and CDR2 as FQNEAQ.

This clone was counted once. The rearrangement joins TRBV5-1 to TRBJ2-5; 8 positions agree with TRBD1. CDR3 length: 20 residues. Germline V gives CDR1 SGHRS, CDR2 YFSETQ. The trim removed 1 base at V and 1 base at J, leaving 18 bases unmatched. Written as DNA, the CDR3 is TGCGCCAGCAGCTTGTGGTCCTACAGGGGGTCTATGCCCATCCAAGAGACCCAGTACTTC. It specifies CASSLWSYRGSMPIQETQYF.

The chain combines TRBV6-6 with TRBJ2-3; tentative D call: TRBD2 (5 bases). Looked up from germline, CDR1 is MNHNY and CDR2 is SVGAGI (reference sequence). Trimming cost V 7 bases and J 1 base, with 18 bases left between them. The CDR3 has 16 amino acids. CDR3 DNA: TGTGCCAGCAACCGAGATGGGGTGGAGGGCACAGATACGCAGTATTTT. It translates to CASNRDGVEGTDTQYF.

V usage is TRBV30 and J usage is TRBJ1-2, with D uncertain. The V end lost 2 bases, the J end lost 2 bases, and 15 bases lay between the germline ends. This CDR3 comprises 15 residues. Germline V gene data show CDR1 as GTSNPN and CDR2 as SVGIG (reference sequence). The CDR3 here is CAWSRRRSSNYGYTF. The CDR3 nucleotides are TGTGCCTGGAGTCGCCGTAGGAGCTCCAACTATGGCTACACCTTC.

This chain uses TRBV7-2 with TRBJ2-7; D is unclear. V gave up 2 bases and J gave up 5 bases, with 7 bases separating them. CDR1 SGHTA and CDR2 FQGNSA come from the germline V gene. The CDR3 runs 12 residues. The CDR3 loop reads CASSLFSDEQYF. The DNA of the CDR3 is TGTGCCAGCAGCTTATTCTCGGACGAGCAGTACTTC. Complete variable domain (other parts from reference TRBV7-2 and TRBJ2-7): GAGVSQSPSNKVTEKGKDVELRCDPISGHTALYWYRQSLGQGLEFLIYFQGNSAPDKSGLPSDRFSAERTGGSVSTLTIQRTQQEDSAVYLCASSLFSDEQYFGPGTRLTVT.

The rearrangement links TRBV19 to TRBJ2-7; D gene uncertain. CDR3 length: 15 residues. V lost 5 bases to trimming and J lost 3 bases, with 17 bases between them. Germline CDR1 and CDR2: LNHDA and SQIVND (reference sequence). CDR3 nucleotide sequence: TGTGCCAGTAGTCCCGATCTTAGCTCCCTCTACGAGCAGTACTTC. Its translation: CASSPDLSSLYEQYF.

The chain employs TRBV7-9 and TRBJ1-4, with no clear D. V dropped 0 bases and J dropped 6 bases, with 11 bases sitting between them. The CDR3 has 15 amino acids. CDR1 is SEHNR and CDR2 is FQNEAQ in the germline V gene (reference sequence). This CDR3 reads CASSLAGRHHEKLFF. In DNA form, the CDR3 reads TGTGCCAGCAGCTTAGCGGGGAGACATCATGAAAAACTGTTTTTT.

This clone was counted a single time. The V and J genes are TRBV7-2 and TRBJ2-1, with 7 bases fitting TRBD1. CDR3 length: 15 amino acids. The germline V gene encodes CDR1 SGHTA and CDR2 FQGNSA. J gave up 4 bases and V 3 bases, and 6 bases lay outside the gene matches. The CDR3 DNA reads TGTGCCAGCAGCTTTGCAGGGGGTCTTTACAATGAGCAGTTCTTC. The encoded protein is CASSFAGGLYNEQFF.

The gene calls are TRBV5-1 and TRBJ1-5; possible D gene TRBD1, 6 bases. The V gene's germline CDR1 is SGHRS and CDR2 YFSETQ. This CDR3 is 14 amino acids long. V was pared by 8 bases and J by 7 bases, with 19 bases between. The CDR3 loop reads CARGAGGVDQPQHF. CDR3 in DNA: TGCGCCAGGGGGGCGGGGGGCGTCGACCAGCCCCAGCATTTT.

The CDR3 protein is CASSTDPSSYEQYF. The CDR3 bases are TGTGCCAGCTCGACAGACCCGAGCTCCTACGAGCAGTACTTC. The V gene is TRBV18, the J gene TRBJ2-7; tentative D call: TRBD1 (5 bases). This CDR3 comprises 14 residues. With 6 bases removed from V and 0 bases from J, the gap between germline ends came to 12 bases. CDR1 KGHSH and CDR2 LQKENI come from the germline V gene.

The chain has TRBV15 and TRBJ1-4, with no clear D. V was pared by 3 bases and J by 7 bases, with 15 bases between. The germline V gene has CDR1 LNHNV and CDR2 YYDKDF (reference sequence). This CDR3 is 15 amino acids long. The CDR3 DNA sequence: TGTGCCACCAGCAGTGACGGGGTGTTAAGTGAAAAACTGTTTTTT. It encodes CATSSDGVLSEKLFF.

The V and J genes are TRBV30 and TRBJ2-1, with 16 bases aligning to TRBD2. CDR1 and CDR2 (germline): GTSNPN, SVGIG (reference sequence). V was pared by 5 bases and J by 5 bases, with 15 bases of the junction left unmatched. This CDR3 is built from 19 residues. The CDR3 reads CAWGTSGGVFQLSDNEQFF. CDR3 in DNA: TGTGCCTGGGGGACTAGCGGGGGGGTTTTCCAATTAAGCGACAATGAGCAGTTCTTC.

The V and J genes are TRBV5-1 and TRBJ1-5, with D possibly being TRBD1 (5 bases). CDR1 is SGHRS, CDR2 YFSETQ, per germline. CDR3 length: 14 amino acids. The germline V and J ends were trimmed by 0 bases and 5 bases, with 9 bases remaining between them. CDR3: CASSLGVGDQPQHF. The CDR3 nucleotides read TGCGCCAGCAGCTTGGGGGTAGGGGATCAGCCCCAGCATTTT.